This T cell receptor beta chain was recorded in a study of CD8 T cells in ankylosing spondylitis. General observations from the study: Significant enrichment of disease-linked clones was reported in matched ankylosing spondylitis synovial fluid. Apparently characteristic of ankylosing spondylitis blood was a TCR beta motif (about eight highly homologous variants). Earlier literature documents some of the motif variants in reactive arthritis synovial fluid and blood.

This clonotype has ten or more counts. Its matching antigen is unknown. The germline V and J ends were trimmed by 4 bases and 0 bases, with 15 bases remaining between them. Germline V CDR1 and CDR2: SGHRS, YFSETQ. CDR3 size: 16 residues. Quantitative 5'-RACE with molecular barcodes generated TCR beta libraries. Via MiXCR, TCRdb re-called the 5' RACE reads, giving one row per CDR3 protein. Among 500,000 to 650,000 distinct CDR3 sequences listed, approximately 5.3% were seen once. The chain has TRBV5-1 and TRBJ2-3; D not certain. The receptor's source is a male donor with ankylosing spondylitis. The sequenced material came from blood, either unsorted or a sorted T cell fraction (not recorded which). The CDR3, as DNA: TGCGCCAGCAGCCTCATGGCGCTTACTAGCACAGATACGCAGTATTTT. Its protein is CASSLMALTSTDTQYF.